One T cell receptor beta chain is described in this entry. The data were obtained in a study of blood T cell repertoires in COVID-19. Overall study context: Material from acute and convalescent COVID-19 was sourced from the United States, Italy and Spain. PBMCs, B-cell-depleted T cells, or T cells provided the cDNA or gDNA that made up the material.

The method was immunoSEQ multiplex PCR; TCRdb's version includes in-frame clones alone and lacks a portion of them. The sample carries under 200,000 clones, about 80% recorded once. Between the trimmed V and J ends, which lost 6 bases and 6 bases, there was a span of 8 bases. CDR1 is LNHDA, CDR2 SQIVND, per germline (reference sequence). The CDR3 is 11 amino acids. The chain recombines TRBV19 with TRBJ1-2; TRBD1 is a possible D gene (5 bases). Sequencing was carried out using peripheral blood. The TCR was taken from a human donor with acute or convalescent COVID-19. The donor label of this sample is uncertain. Here the CDR3 reads CASSDSHGYTF. The CDR3 DNA sequence: TGTGCCAGTAGCGACAGTCATGGCTACACCTTC.